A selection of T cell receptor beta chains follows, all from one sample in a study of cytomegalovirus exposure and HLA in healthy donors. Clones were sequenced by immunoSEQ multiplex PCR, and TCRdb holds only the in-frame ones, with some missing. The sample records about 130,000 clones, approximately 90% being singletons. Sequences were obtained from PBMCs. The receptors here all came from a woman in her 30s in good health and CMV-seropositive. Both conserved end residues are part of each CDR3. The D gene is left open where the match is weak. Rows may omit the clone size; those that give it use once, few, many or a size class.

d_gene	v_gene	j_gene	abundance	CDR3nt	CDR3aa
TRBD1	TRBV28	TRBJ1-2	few	TGTGCCAGCAGTGCCGGGACAGGGTATGGCTACACCTTC	CASSAGTGYGYTF
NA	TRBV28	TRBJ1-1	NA	TGTGCCAGCAGTTGGAGGGGACCCATGAACACTGAAGCTTTCTTT	CASSWRGPMNTEAFF
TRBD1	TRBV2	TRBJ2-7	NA	TGTGCCAGCAGTCGACAGGGGGAGCAGTACTTC	CASSRQGEQYF
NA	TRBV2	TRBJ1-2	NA	TGTGCCAGCACTCGTCAGGGGATTTACTATGGCTACACCTTC	CASTRQGIYYGYTF
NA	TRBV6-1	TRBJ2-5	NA	TGTGCCAGCTGGAGCCCCCAAGAGACCCAGTACTTC	CASWSPQETQYF
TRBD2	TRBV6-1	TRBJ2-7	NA	TGTGCCAGCAGTTCGCAGCGGGGGGGCCGGTCTGCGCAGTACTTC	CASSSQRGGRSAQYF
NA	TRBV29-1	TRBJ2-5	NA	TGCAGCGTTTCTAGGACAGCTGGAGAGACCCAGTACTTC	CSVSRTAGETQYF
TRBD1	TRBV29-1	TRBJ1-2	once	TGCAGCGTTGGGGGACAGGGAGCTAACTATGGCTACACCTTC	CSVGGQGANYGYTF
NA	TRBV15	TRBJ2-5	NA	TGTGCCACCAGCAGTGGGACATTTAGACAAGAGACCCAGTACTTC	CATSSGTFRQETQYF
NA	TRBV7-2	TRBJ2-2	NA	TGTGCCAGCAGCTTACCGGGCACCGGGGAGCTGTTTTTT	CASSLPGTGELFF
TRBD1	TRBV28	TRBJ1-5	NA	TGTGCCAGCAGTTTCCAGGGGGCTGGCAATCAGCCCCAGCATTTT	CASSFQGAGNQPQHF
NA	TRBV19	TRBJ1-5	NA	TGTGCCAGTAGTCTCGTTGGCACAAGCAATCAGCCCCAGCATTTT	CASSLVGTSNQPQHF
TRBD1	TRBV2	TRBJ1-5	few	TGTGCCAGCGGGGGACAGGGCGTCAATCAGCCCCAGCATTTT	CASGGQGVNQPQHF
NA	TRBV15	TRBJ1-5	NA	TGTGCCACCAGCGGGGGCAGGGGAGTCGATCAGCCCCAGCATTTT	CATSGGRGVDQPQHF
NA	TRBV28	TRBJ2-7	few	TGTGCCAGCAGTTTAGTTAGCGAGTCCTACGAGCAGTACTTC	CASSLVSESYEQYF
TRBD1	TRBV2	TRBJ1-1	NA	TGTGCCAACGGGGACAGCGAGAACGCTGAAGCTTTCTTT	CANGDSENAEAFF
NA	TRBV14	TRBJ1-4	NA	TGTGCCAGCAGCCAAGATAGAGTAAAACTGTTTTTT	CASSQDRVKLFF
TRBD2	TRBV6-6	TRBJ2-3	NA	TGTGCCAGCAGTTACTTTGCGGGAGCGGGAAATACGCAGTATTTT	CASSYFAGAGNTQYF
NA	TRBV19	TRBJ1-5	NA	TGTGCCAGTTTCGACAGGCGGGGCAATCAGCCCCAGCATTTT	CASFDRRGNQPQHF
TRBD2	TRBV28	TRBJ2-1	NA	TGTGCCAGCAGTTCCCCCATCCTAGCGGGAAGCTACAATGAGCAGTTCTTC	CASSSPILAGSYNEQFF
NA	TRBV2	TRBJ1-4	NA	TGTGCCAGCAGGGGCCCAGCGGGGGAAAAACTGTTTTTT	CASRGPAGEKLFF
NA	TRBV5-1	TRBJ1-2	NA	TGCGCCAGCAGCTGGGGTCGGGGACTAAGATTTCCTAACTATGGCTACACCTTC	CASSWGRGLRFPNYGYTF
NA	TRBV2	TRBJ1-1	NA	TGTGCCAGCAGCCCCGGTATAGGGAGGGCGATGAACACTGAAGCTTTCTTT	CASSPGIGRAMNTEAFF
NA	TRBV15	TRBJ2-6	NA	TGTGCCACCAGCAGAGATAGAGGGTCGTACGTGAGGGGGGCCAACGTCCTGACTTTC	CATSRDRGSYVRGANVLTF
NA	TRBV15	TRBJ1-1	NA	TGTGCCACCAGCAGAGATGGTATAGTTGAAGCTTTCTTT	CATSRDGIVEAFF
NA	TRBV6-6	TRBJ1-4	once	TGTGCCAGCAGTACAGGGAGACCAACTAATGAAAAACTGTTTTTT	CASSTGRPTNEKLFF
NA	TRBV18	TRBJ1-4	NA	TGTGCCAGCTCACCTAGCAGGGCGTTGGAAAAACTGTTTTTT	CASSPSRALEKLFF
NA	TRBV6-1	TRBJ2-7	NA	TGTGCCAGCAGTGGGTGGGAGTTAACCTACGAGCAGTACTTC	CASSGWELTYEQYF
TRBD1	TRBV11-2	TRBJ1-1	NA	TGTGCCAGCAGCTTAAGGCAGGACAGGCTCTATGAAGCTTTCTTT	CASSLRQDRLYEAFF
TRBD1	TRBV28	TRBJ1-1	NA	TGTGCCAGCAGCCGGGACAGCTACACTGAAGCTTTCTTT	CASSRDSYTEAFF
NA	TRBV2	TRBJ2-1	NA	TGTGCCAGCAGTGAAGCGGCGGACTCCTACAATGAGCAGTTCTTC	CASSEAADSYNEQFF
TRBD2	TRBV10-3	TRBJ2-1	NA	TGTGCCATCTACGCGGGAGATCCCCCCAATGAGCAGTTCTTC	CAIYAGDPPNEQFF
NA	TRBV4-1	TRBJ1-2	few	TGCGCCAGCAGCCGCCTGCCCGGGGGTACAAACTATGGCTACACCTTC	CASSRLPGGTNYGYTF
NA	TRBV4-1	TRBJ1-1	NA	TGCGCCAGCAGCCAAAAGAGGGATAGGGTGAACACTGAAGCTTTCTTT	CASSQKRDRVNTEAFF
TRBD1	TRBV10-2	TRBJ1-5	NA	TGCGCCAGCAGTTCCCCCGGACAGGGGGCCCATCAGCCCCAGCATTTT	CASSSPGQGAHQPQHF
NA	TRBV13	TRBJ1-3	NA	TGTGCCAGCAGCCGCGGGGGGGTCTCGGGAAACACCATATATTTT	CASSRGGVSGNTIYF
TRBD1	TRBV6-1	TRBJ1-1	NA	TGTGCCACCAAGGCCCCACAGGGGGCGAACACTGAAGCTTTCTTT	CATKAPQGANTEAFF
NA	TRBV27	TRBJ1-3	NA	TGTGCCAGCAGTTTATCGGCTGGGGCGATCTCTGGAAACACCATATATTTT	CASSLSAGAISGNTIYF
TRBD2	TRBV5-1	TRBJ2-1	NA	TGCGCCAGCACCACGGGGACTAGCGGGAGTCAGTTCTTC	CASTTGTSGSQFF